This paragraph reports one T cell receptor beta chain. Researchers ran immunoSEQ v3.0 at survey level. Profiling relied on immunoSEQ multiplex PCR, and the TCRdb table lists in-frame clones only, not all of them. In the table there are roughly 20,000 clones, around 82% of which are singletons. This specimen comes from a study of long-term antiretroviral therapy in people with HIV. V gave up 0 bases and J gave up 7 bases, with 13 bases separating them. The CDR3 sequence is 14 residues long. Germline V gene sequence: CDR1 ENHRY, CDR2 SYGVKD. The clonotype was recovered from a man aged 45-65 years with HIV. The specimen was unsorted PBMCs, collected at the start of antiretroviral therapy. The chain has TRBV10-3 and TRBJ2-7; D perhaps matches TRBD2 (6 bases). Written as DNA, the CDR3 is TGTGCCATCAGTGAGTCGGGGGGACCCCAGGAGCAGTACTTC. It yields the protein CAISESGGPQEQYF.